The 15 T cell receptor beta chains in this list originate from one sample, sequenced in a study of T cell repertoires in cytomegalovirus infection. TCRdb recomputed calls from the reads with MiXCR, one row per CDR3 protein. Of under 600,000 distinct CDR3 sequences listed, more than 15% are singletons. Specimen: CD8+ T cells from PBMCs. The receptors stem from a human donor in good health (CMV status not recorded). Some clones in this sample may be carry-over from other donors' samples.

This clonotype was seen more than once but under ten times. The V call is TRBV6-5, the J call TRBJ2-7, with 7 bases matching TRBD1. Germline values: CDR1 MNHEY, CDR2 SVGAGI. Unmatched junction bases numbered 8, after V lost 4 bases and J lost 2 bases. The CDR3 spans 15 residues. The CDR3 DNA reads as TGTGCCAGCAGTTCCACAGGGGAATTGCCCTACGAGCAGTACTTC. This encodes CASSSTGELPYEQYF.

This clonotype was detected ten times or more. V and J are TRBV28 and TRBJ1-2; D might be TRBD1 (5 bases). The CDR3 totals 16 residues. Trimming pared 4 bases from V and 4 bases from J, leaving 19 bases between. Germline V lookup: CDR1 MDHEN, CDR2 SYDVKM. For the CDR3, the DNA is TGTGCCAGCAGTTCTATACGGCTGGGGCGGGGCTATGGCTACACCTTC. Translating gives CASSSIRLGRGYGYTF.

The genes are TRBV20-1 and TRBJ2-1, with TRBD2 identical over 9 bases. Looked up from germline, CDR1 is DFQATT and CDR2 is SNEGSKA (reference sequence). V trimming: 1 base; J trimming: 4 bases; junction bases outside the gene matches: 5. CDR3 size: 15 residues. The CDR3 reads CSARGTSDLYNEQFF. For the CDR3, the DNA is TGCAGTGCTAGAGGGACTAGCGACCTTTACAATGAGCAGTTCTTC.

This rearrangement joins TRBV5-1 to TRBJ2-1; either TRBD1 or TRBD2 may supply D (6 bases each). Between the trimmed V and J ends, which lost 0 bases and 5 bases, there was a span of 12 bases. Germline lookup yields CDR1 SGHRS and CDR2 YFSETQ. The CDR3 runs to 15 residues. CDR3 DNA sequence: TGCGCCAGCAGCTTGGAGGGGGGCATCCACAATGAGCAGTTCTTC. It codes for CASSLEGGIHNEQFF.

In this sample, this clonotype turned up many times. The gene calls are TRBV4-1 and TRBJ1-2; 8 bases agree with TRBD1. The CDR3 has 16 residues. Germline V lookup: CDR1 MGHRA, CDR2 YSYEKL. With V trimmed by 4 bases and J by 5 bases, 12 bases remained unmatched. The DNA for the CDR3 is TGCGCCAGCAGCCCATTCGGACAGGGAGATACATATGGCTACACCTTC. This translates into CASSPFGQGDTYGYTF.

This clonotype was seen more than once but under ten times. This sequence joins TRBV19 and TRBJ2-7; D is unresolved. Germline CDR1 is LNHDA and CDR2 is SQIVND (reference sequence). The CDR3 spans 13 residues. The V gene lost 7 bases and the J gene lost 3 bases, with 13 bases spanning the gap. CDR3 sequence reads: CASTHGTNYEQYF. The CDR3 DNA is TGTGCCAGTACCCACGGAACTAACTACGAGCAGTACTTC.

The chain's CDR3 is CASSQDSRIYEQYF. The DNA of the CDR3 is TGCGCCAGCAGCCAAGATAGTCGGATCTACGAGCAGTACTTC. The J gene is TRBJ2-7, the V gene TRBV4-1; no reliable D call. This CDR3 contains 14 residues. Trimming left V 0 bases short and J 3 bases short, with 9 bases between. Per germline, CDR1 MGHRA and CDR2 YSYEKL.

The gene calls are TRBV18 and TRBJ2-3; perhaps TRBD2 as D (5 bases). V was cut by 1 base and J by 2 bases, with 13 bases left in between. This CDR3 comprises 16 residues. The germline V gene has CDR1 KGHSH and CDR2 LQKENI. The CDR3 region is CASSPQGGANTDTQYF. The CDR3 bases are TGTGCCAGCTCACCACAAGGAGGAGCTAACACAGATACGCAGTATTTT.

There are many counts of this clonotype. This chain joins TRBV7-6 and TRBJ2-1; 8 nucleotides align to TRBD2. The V segment lost 0 bases and the J segment 2 bases; nucleotides outside the gene matches: 9. Germline V gene data show CDR1 as SGHVS and CDR2 as FNYEAQ. The CDR3 totals 18 residues. Written as DNA, the CDR3 is TGTGCCAGCAGCTTAGCGTTGAGTAGCGGGGAACCCTACAATGAGCAGTTCTTC. This sequence encodes CASSLALSSGEPYNEQFF.

A few counts support this clonotype. The chain is built from TRBV28 and TRBJ1-1; D is unresolved. CDR1 and CDR2 (germline): MDHEN, SYDVKM. Trimming took off 5 bases at V and 2 bases at J, with 12 bases between the two ends. The CDR3 is 14 amino acids. The CDR3 protein is CASSVTKGNTEAFF. The CDR3 DNA reads TGTGCCAGCAGTGTGACAAAAGGAAACACTGAAGCTTTCTTT. Full variable domain (outside the CDR3, taken from reference TRBV28 and TRBJ1-1): DVKVTQSSRYLVKRTGEKVFLECVQDMDHENMFWYRQDPGLGLRLIYFSYDVKMKEKGDIPEGYSVSREKKERFSLILESASTNQTSMYLCASSVTKGNTEAFFGQGTRLTVV.

This clonotype was recorded many times. The chain joins TRBV7-2 to TRBJ2-5; D may match TRBD1 or TRBD2 (7 bases each). The V end lost 1 base, the J end lost 5 bases, and 20 bases lay between the germline ends. The CDR3 has 17 residues. The V gene's germline CDR1 is SGHTA and CDR2 FQGNSA. This chain's CDR3 is CASSLGEGQLPGETQYF. The CDR3 DNA sequence: TGTGCCAGCAGCTTAGGGGAGGGACAGCTCCCCGGGGAGACCCAGTACTTC.

This clonotype was counted a few times. The gene calls are TRBV6-5 and TRBJ1-3; D gene unclear. This CDR3 contains 15 residues. V lost 0 bases, J lost 1 base, and 7 bases lay in between. Germline CDR1 is MNHEY and CDR2 is SVGAGI. CDR3 sequence reads: CASSYSRNSGNTIYF. In DNA, the CDR3 is TGTGCCAGCAGTTACTCCAGAAATTCTGGAAACACCATATATTTT.

The gene calls are TRBV9 and TRBJ2-5; 9 bases agree with TRBD2. V dropped 0 bases and J dropped 2; count of bases not matched to a gene: 5. The CDR3 contains 16 residues. The germline gives CDR1 SGDLS, CDR2 YYNGEE. CDR3 residues: CASSVEGSGRQETQYF. The CDR3 bases are TGTGCCAGCAGCGTAGAAGGTAGCGGGAGACAAGAGACCCAGTACTTC.

The rearrangement uses TRBV13 and TRBJ1-1; D gene ambiguous. The V and J ends lost 2 bases and 0 bases respectively, with 7 bases between them. Germline values: CDR1 PRHDT, CDR2 FYEKMQ (reference sequence). The CDR3 runs 14 residues. CDR3 in DNA: TGTGCCAGCAGCTTAAGCGCCTTGAACACTGAAGCTTTCTTT. Its translation is CASSLSALNTEAFF.

The chain is built from TRBV4-1 and TRBJ2-5; 11 positions match TRBD1. Germline values: CDR1 MGHRA, CDR2 YSYEKL. The CDR3 extends over 15 amino acids. After removal of 0 bases from V and 7 bases from J, the junction contained 4 bases not matched to a gene. The CDR3 loop is CASSQEGQGVGTQYF. CDR3 nucleotide sequence: TGCGCCAGCAGCCAAGAGGGACAGGGGGTCGGGACCCAGTACTTC.